This is a list of T cell receptor beta chains from one sample in a study of blood T cell repertoires in COVID-19. Some clones are missing from TCRdb's copy, which holds only in-frame ones; the method was immunoSEQ multiplex PCR. Counted here are approximately 89,000 clones, 80% to 95% occurring once; the ten biggest clones make up roughly 6.4%. The source material was peripheral blood. The source is a woman aged 55-70 years with active COVID-19. CDR3s include the opening cysteine and the closing phenylalanine or tryptophan. A D gene is named only where the DNA matches it firmly. Not every row has a clone size; where given, it reads once, few, many or a size class.

clone_size	v_call	d_call	j_call	cdr3_aa	cdr3_nt
.	TRBV7-2	TRBD1	TRBJ1-1	CASSAGQENTEAFF	TGTGCCAGCAGCGCAGGACAGGAAAACACTGAAGCTTTCTTT
.	TRBV2	.	TRBJ1-4	CASSEGPAGEKLFF	TGTGCCAGCAGTGAGGGACCCGCGGGGGAAAAACTGTTTTTT
.	TRBV6-1	TRBD2	TRBJ2-7	CASSEGTSANYEQYF	TGTGCCAGCAGTGAAGGGACTAGCGCCAACTACGAGCAGTACTTC
.	TRBV5-6	TRBD2	TRBJ2-3	CASSLGGGDSRIPDTQYF	TGTGCCAGCAGCTTGGGGGGGGGAGATTCCCGAATCCCAGATACGCAGTATTTT
.	TRBV7-8	TRBD1	TRBJ2-1	CASSLRQGAHEQFF	TGTGCCAGCAGCCTCCGACAGGGGGCGCATGAGCAGTTCTTC
.	TRBV18	TRBD2	TRBJ2-3	CASSPLRTSGRTDTQYF	TGTGCCAGCTCACCGTTACGGACTAGCGGGCGCACAGATACGCAGTATTTT
.	TRBV6-5	.	TRBJ1-4	CASSYSMGRDEKLFF	TGTGCCAGCAGTTACTCGATGGGCAGGGATGAAAAACTGTTTTTT
.	TRBV7-2	TRBD2	TRBJ2-1	CASTLAGGNYNEQFF	TGTGCCAGCACACTAGCGGGAGGTAATTACAATGAGCAGTTCTTC
.	TRBV30	.	TRBJ1-2	CAWSVRGSGNYGYTF	TGTGCCTGGAGTGTACGGGGGAGTGGAAACTATGGCTACACCTTC
.	TRBV5-1	.	TRBJ2-5	CASTSQETQYF	TGCGCCAGCACGAGCCAAGAGACCCAGTACTTC
.	TRBV5-1	.	TRBJ1-1	CASSPGGNTEAFF	TGCGCCAGCTCCCCGGGGGGAAACACTGAAGCTTTCTTT
.	TRBV5-1	TRBD1	TRBJ1-2	CASLRQGAGGYTF	TGCGCCAGCCTTAGACAGGGGGCGGGTGGCTACACCTTC
.	TRBV4-1	TRBD1	TRBJ1-4	CASSQPPGGKLFF	TGCGCCAGCAGCCAACCGCCAGGGGGGAAACTGTTTTTT
.	TRBV6-2/TRBV6-3	TRBD2	TRBJ2-5	CASSPLKTSGEETQYF	TGTGCCAGCAGTCCCCTCAAGACTAGCGGGGAAGAGACCCAGTACTTC
.	TRBV18	TRBD1	TRBJ2-7	CASSPGTGGYEQYF	TGTGCCAGCTCACCAGGGACAGGGGGCTACGAGCAGTACTTC
.	TRBV19	.	TRBJ2-1	CASSFGISHNEQFF	TGTGCCAGTAGTTTCGGGATTAGCCACAATGAGCAGTTCTTC
.	TRBV27	.	TRBJ1-5	CASSLSTPRSNQPQHF	TGTGCCAGCAGTTTGTCCACCCCGAGGAGCAATCAGCCCCAGCATTTT
.	TRBV11-2	TRBD2	TRBJ2-1	CASSPLSGRRSYNEQFF	TGTGCCAGCAGCCCGCTTAGCGGGAGAAGGTCCTACAATGAGCAGTTCTTC
.	TRBV28	TRBD1	TRBJ1-5	CASRQTGAGNQPQHF	TGTGCCAGCAGGCAGACAGGGGCCGGCAATCAGCCCCAGCATTTT
.	TRBV2	.	TRBJ1-5	CASSKDGGFIQPQHF	TGTGCCAGCAGCAAAGACGGGGGGTTTATTCAGCCCCAGCATTTT
.	TRBV6-5	.	TRBJ1-2	CASSYPGHGYTF	TGTGCCAGCAGTTACCCAGGGCATGGCTACACCTTC
.	TRBV28	TRBD2	TRBJ2-5	CASSLKASGGHGTQYF	TGTGCCAGCAGTTTAAAGGCTAGCGGGGGCCATGGGACCCAGTACTTC
.	TRBV9	.	TRBJ2-1	CASSEDTYNEQFF	TGTGCCAGCAGTGAGGACACCTACAATGAGCAGTTCTTC
.	TRBV9	TRBD1	TRBJ1-1	CASSPGQGYTEAFF	TGTGCCAGCAGCCCGGGACAGGGCTACACTGAAGCTTTCTTT
once	TRBV6-5	.	TRBJ1-1	CASSQVYTEAFF	TGTGCCAGCAGTCAGGTATACACTGAAGCTTTCTTT
.	TRBV10-3	.	TRBJ1-2	CAISATDYGYTF	TGTGCCATCAGTGCGACAGACTATGGCTACACCTTC
.	TRBV3-1/TRBV3-2	TRBD2	TRBJ2-3	CASGGTSGDTQYF	TGTGCCAGCGGTGGGACTAGCGGGGATACGCAGTATTTT
.	TRBV3-1/TRBV3-2	.	TRBJ2-1	CASSQDLTAAYNEQFF	TGTGCCAGCAGCCAAGATTTGACGGCGGCCTACAATGAGCAGTTCTTC
.	TRBV7-3	.	TRBJ2-6	CASSPSTGANVLTF	TGTGCCAGCAGCCCGAGTACTGGGGCCAACGTCCTGACTTTC
.	TRBV30	TRBD1	TRBJ2-1	CAWSGEGALNEQFF	TGTGCCTGGAGTGGAGAGGGGGCGTTAAATGAGCAGTTCTTC
.	TRBV28	.	TRBJ2-7	CASLGGHKGTEQYF	TGTGCCAGCTTGGGGGGTCACAAGGGGACCGAGCAGTACTTC
once	TRBV5-4	TRBD1	TRBJ1-4	CASSRLGDRGHQLFF	TGTGCCAGCAGCCGCCTAGGGGACAGGGGGCATCAACTGTTTTTT
.	TRBV25-1	.	TRBJ2-5	CASSRVIETQYF	TGTGCCAGCAGTCGGGTCATAGAGACCCAGTACTTC
.	TRBV27	TRBD1	TRBJ2-1	CASSSPTGGQGDNEQFF	TGTGCCAGCAGTTCTCCCACCGGGGGACAGGGGGACAATGAGCAGTTCTTC
.	TRBV19	TRBD1	TRBJ1-2	CASIYGAGGYGYTF	TGTGCCAGTATATACGGCGCAGGGGGATATGGCTACACCTTC
.	TRBV19	TRBD2	TRBJ2-3	CASSIVAGGSTDTQYF	TGTGCCAGTAGTATAGTCGCGGGAGGGTCCACAGATACGCAGTATTTT
.	TRBV5-1	TRBD1	TRBJ2-7	CASSPRTGLGEQYF	TGCGCCAGCAGCCCTAGGACAGGGCTGGGCGAGCAGTACTTC
.	TRBV18	.	TRBJ2-3	CASSPRGGAPHTDTQYF	TGTGCCAGCTCACCACGAGGGGGGGCGCCCCACACAGATACGCAGTATTTT
.	TRBV5-4	TRBD1	TRBJ2-1	CASSFTGTGVYNEQFF	TGTGCCAGCAGCTTTACCGGGACAGGGGTCTACAATGAGCAGTTCTTC
.	TRBV29-1	TRBD1	TRBJ2-3	CSVGQTDTQYF	TGCAGCGTGGGACAGACAGATACGCAGTATTTT
.	TRBV7-2	TRBD2	TRBJ2-1	CASSQRAGAYNEQFF	TGTGCCAGCAGCCAGCGAGCGGGAGCTTACAATGAGCAGTTCTTC
.	TRBV5-1	.	TRBJ2-7	CASRRLSEDSYEQYF	TGCGCCAGCAGACGCCTTAGCGAGGACTCCTACGAGCAGTACTTC
.	TRBV18	TRBD1	TRBJ1-6	CANRQGERSPLHF	TGTGCCAATCGACAGGGGGAGAGGTCACCCCTCCACTTT
.	TRBV28	TRBD1	TRBJ1-2	CASSPPDRTNYGYTF	TGTGCCAGCAGTCCGCCGGACAGGACTAACTATGGCTACACCTTC
.	TRBV19	.	TRBJ2-4	CASTEGGGLIFSAKNIQYF	TGTGCCAGTACCGAGGGCGGGGGCTTAATTTTTAGTGCCAAAAACATTCAGTACTTC
few	TRBV7-8	.	TRBJ1-4	CASSLEQTNEKLFF	TGTGCCAGCAGCTTAGAACAGACAAATGAAAAACTGTTTTTT
.	TRBV7-9	.	TRBJ2-5	CASSVGSKETQYF	TGTGCCAGCAGCGTAGGATCTAAAGAGACCCAGTACTTC
.	TRBV7-2	.	TRBJ2-5	CASKRGMGETQYF	TGTGCCAGCAAACGGGGAATGGGGGAGACCCAGTACTTC
.	TRBV19	.	TRBJ2-3	CASSTTLRGGDTQYF	TGTGCCAGTAGTACAACCCTCAGGGGAGGGGATACGCAGTATTTT
.	TRBV12-3/TRBV12-4	TRBD1	TRBJ1-5	CASGTGGRQPQHF	TGTGCCAGCGGAACAGGGGGCAGGCAGCCCCAGCATTTT
.	TRBV3-1/TRBV3-2	.	TRBJ1-2	CASSQGTRGGYTF	TGTGCCAGCAGCCAAGGGACCCGGGGTGGCTACACCTTC
.	TRBV5-1	TRBD1	TRBJ1-1	CASSSDRGDMNTEAFF	TGCGCCAGCAGCTCTGACAGGGGTGACATGAACACTGAAGCTTTCTTT
.	TRBV5-8	.	TRBJ2-2	CASRRDTGELFF	TGTGCCAGCAGGAGGGACACCGGGGAGCTGTTTTTT
.	TRBV4-3	TRBD1	TRBJ2-5	CASSPRDRAQETQYF	TGCGCCAGCAGCCCCCGGGACAGGGCCCAAGAGACCCAGTACTTC